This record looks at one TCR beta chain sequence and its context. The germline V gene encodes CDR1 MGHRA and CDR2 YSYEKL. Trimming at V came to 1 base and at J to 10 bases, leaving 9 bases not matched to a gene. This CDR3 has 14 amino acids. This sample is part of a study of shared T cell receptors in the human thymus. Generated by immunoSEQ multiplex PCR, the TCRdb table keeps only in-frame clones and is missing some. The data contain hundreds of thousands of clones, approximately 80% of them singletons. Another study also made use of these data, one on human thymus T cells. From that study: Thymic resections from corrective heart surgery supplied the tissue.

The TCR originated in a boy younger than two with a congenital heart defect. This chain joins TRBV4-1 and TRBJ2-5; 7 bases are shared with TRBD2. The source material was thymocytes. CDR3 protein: CASSQGGDGGNQYF. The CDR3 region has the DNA TGCGCCAGCAGCCAAGGGGGGGACGGGGGGAACCAGTACTTC.